This section outlines one TCR beta chain sequence together with its context. Looked up from germline, CDR1 is ENHRY and CDR2 is SYGVKD. The CDR3 runs to 14 residues. Trimming stripped 4 bases from V and 3 bases from J, with 13 bases between. This entry is derived from a study of shared clonotypes between healthy human individuals. TCRdb's copy holds only in-frame clones and misses some; the assay was immunoSEQ multiplex PCR. Here the sample spans roughly 1,000,000 clones, 75% to 85% being singletons. This TCR derives from a man aged 18 to 30 in good health. Some clones in this sample may be carry-over from other donors' samples. Input material: memory CD4+ T cells from PBMCs. Indicated subset: CD45RA-negative fraction. This rearrangement joins TRBV10-3 to TRBJ2-7; D unclear. In nucleotides, the CDR3 is TGTGCCATCAGTGCAGTCCTAGAAAGCTACGAGCAGTACTTC. Protein: CAISAVLESYEQYF.